This T cell receptor (beta chain) was captured in a study of cytomegalovirus exposure and HLA in healthy donors. Overall study results and limits: Sequencing had likely introduced a cluster of highly shared sequence variants as an artifact. In vitro, a few CMV-associated chains proved specific for CMV antigens. Previously analyzed data showed that most TCR beta V segments were productive at a frequency of about 87% or about 30%.

On this clone: Its antigen is unknown.

Healthy bone marrow donors formed the donor group. The CDR3 runs to 14 residues. Deletions cut 2 bases from V and 7 bases from J, with 11 bases between. CDR1 and CDR2 from the germline V gene are MGHDK and SYGVNS. PCR amplification relied on 60 Vbeta primers (plus 13 Jbeta primers). Sequencing used immunoSEQ multiplex PCR; TCRdb keeps in-frame clones, though not all of them. The table has about 160,000 clones, approximately 88% seen once. Sequencing used PBMCs. V usage is TRBV25-1 and J usage is TRBJ2-2; no firm D call. This clonotype was obtained from a woman under 40 in good health and CMV-seronegative. In nucleotides, the CDR3 is TGTGCCAGCAGTGAACTACTTCCCCTCGGGGAGCTGTTTTTT. It specifies CASSELLPLGELFF.